A selection of T cell receptor beta chains follows, all from one sample in a study of OX40 agonist ivuxolimab in advanced cancers. Produced via immunoSEQ multiplex PCR; TCRdb's table is partial and in-frame only. The sample carries 65,000 to 80,000 clones, roughly 80% recorded once. Sequenced material: CD4+ or CD8+ T cells sorted from blood, taken in a trial of the OX40 agonist ivuxolimab. Source of these receptors: an adult with an advanced solid tumor such as melanoma, head and neck, liver or kidney cancer. Each CDR3 is given with its conserved first and last residue. The order of the fields is V gene, CDR3 protein.

>TRBV6-1
CASSHLGFQETQYF
>TRBV5-1
CASSLVWQSNTGELFF
>TRBV2
CASSRRPGLAEQFF
>TRBV19
CASSISIRGGDDNEQFF
>TRBV28
CASGSGANVLTF
>TRBV19
CASSPGYGTFQETQYF
>TRBV28
CASSGNLAEAFF
>TRBV30
CAWSAGSDTQYF
>TRBV6-1
CASSATFTDGDEQFF
>TRBV12-5
CASGPDLQGAEAFF
>TRBV12-5
CASGLGTSTDTQYF
>TRBV7-2
CASSYQSTSGGQETQYF
>TRBV5-1
CASSPRLGQETQYF
>TRBV10-2
CASSGPNPGQAGKNIQYF
>TRBV18
CASSPLAIMNTEAFF
>TRBV30
CAQSGSYNEQFF
>TRBV7-2
CASSTLGNSPLHF
>TRBV2
CASRLAEQETQYF
>TRBV11-2
CASSLELRGRETQYF
>TRBV11-2
CASSLVLGGEQFF
>TRBV7-2
CASSLDAGWSGNTIYF
>TRBV5-6
CASSLSGGEQFF
>TRBV7-9
CASSTSWKNTEAFF
>TRBV5-4
CASRGPGDPSTDTQYF
>TRBV19
CASSLRSASGYGYTF
>TRBV7-9
CASSRVGSYEQYF
>TRBV5-4
CASSLAMVNGYEQYF
>TRBV18
CASSPGGRDYGYTF
>TRBV9
CASSVVSGRNTGELFF
>TRBV7-9
CASSFTPSSIYDKSYEQYF
>TRBV2
CASRGGSRNQPQHF
>TRBV27
CASAPGTSSYNEQFF
>TRBV29-1
CSVVQDYVNTEAFF